One sample yielded the 14 T cell receptor beta chains listed below, sequenced in a study of regulatory T cells in long-lasting Graves disease. The time point was: newly diagnosed GD, antithyroid drugs for less than 3 months. Generation of the TCR library employed RNA extracted from PBMCs. CDR3 regions were amplified by Arm-PCR using iRepertoire HTBI primers to build TCR beta libraries. TCRdb ran MiXCR on the multiplex PCR reads and lists one entry per CDR3 protein. The sample lists 360,000 or so distinct CDR3 sequences, roughly 17% occurring once. The same data also contributed to another study, on T cells in Graves' hyperthyroidism and ophthalmopathy.

Sequencing was performed on peripheral blood mononuclear cells (PBMCs), taken at new diagnosis, from a patient treated with antithyroid drugs. These receptors originate from a man in his forties with Graves disease.

This clonotype was seen at least ten times. V usage is TRBV5-1 and J usage is TRBJ2-7; no reliable D call. Looked up from germline, CDR1 is SGHRS and CDR2 is YFSETQ. Between the trimmed V and J ends, which lost 6 bases and 2 bases, there was a span of 9 bases. This CDR3 contains 12 residues. This CDR3 is CASTDTTYEQYF. As DNA, the CDR3 is TGCGCCAGCACAGACACAACCTACGAGCAGTACTTC.

The table lists this clonotype with many counts. The CDR3 DNA follows: TGTGCCAGCAGGCCCCTAACATTCACCTACAATGAGCAGTTCTTC. Protein: CASRPLTFTYNEQFF. The J gene is TRBJ2-1, the V gene TRBV12-3 or TRBV12-4; no reliable D call. The CDR3 sequence is 15 residues long. Trimming cost V 6 bases and J 2 bases, with 14 bases left between them.

This clonotype was picked up many times. The chain recombines TRBV20-1 with TRBJ2-7, with 8 positions matching TRBD1. Germline V CDR1 and CDR2: DFQATT, SNEGSKA (reference sequence). Trimming cost V 4 bases and J 3 bases; bases outside gene matches: 5. This CDR3 is built from 13 residues. CDR3 protein: CSAIGQGVYEQYF. The CDR3, as DNA: TGCAGTGCTATAGGACAGGGTGTCTACGAGCAGTACTTC.

The chain has TRBV4-2 and TRBJ1-3; D perhaps matches TRBD1 (6 bases). Germline V lookup: CDR1 LGHNA, CDR2 YNFKEQ. Trimming pared 1 base from V and 2 bases from J, leaving 9 bases between. CDR3 length: 15 residues. CDR3 loop: CASSQGSGAGNTIYF. The CDR3 DNA reads TGTGCCAGCAGCCAAGGCTCAGGGGCTGGAAACACCATATATTTT.

This clonotype was seen ten or more times. The chain uses TRBV4-2 and TRBJ2-2; D unclear. Germline values: CDR1 LGHNA, CDR2 YNFKEQ. Trimming shortened V by 4 bases and J by 1 base, and 4 bases separated the two germline ends. This CDR3 has 13 amino acids. CDR3 bases: TGTGCCAGCAGCCCCCTGAACACCGGGGAGCTGTTTTTT. It is translated as CASSPLNTGELFF.

This clonotype was recorded at least ten times. The chain joins TRBV12-3 or TRBV12-4 to TRBJ1-1, with D maybe TRBD1 (6 bases). With 8 bases removed from V and 1 base from J, the gap between germline ends came to 8 bases. The CDR3 is 12 residues long. The CDR3 loop is CASQTGNTEAFF. The DNA of the CDR3 is TGTGCCAGCCAGACAGGGAACACTGAAGCTTTCTTT.

CDR3 residues: CASSAGKGGYTDTQYF. For the CDR3, the DNA is TGCGCCAGCAGTGCAGGAAAGGGGGGCTACACAGATACGCAGTATTTT. The chain has TRBV10-1 and TRBJ2-3; the D gene could be TRBD1 or TRBD2 (6 bases each). The CDR3 is 16 residues long. CDR1 WNHNN and CDR2 SYGVQD come from the germline V gene (reference sequence). The germline V and J ends were trimmed by 4 bases and 2 bases, with 16 bases remaining between them.

J is TRBJ2-5 and V is TRBV29-1; D possibly corresponds to TRBD1 (6 bases). The CDR3 sequence is 14 residues long. Germline CDR1 and CDR2: SQVTM and ANQGSEA. The germline V and J ends were trimmed by 7 bases and 5 bases, with 20 bases remaining between them. This CDR3 is CSALLGGAGETQYF. DNA of the CDR3: TGCAGCGCTTTGTTAGGGGGTGCAGGGGAGACCCAGTACTTC.

This clonotype was counted ten times or more. The J gene is TRBJ2-5, the V gene TRBV7-3; D not resolved. CDR1 is SGHTA, CDR2 FQGTGA, per germline. Trimming removed 6 bases from V and 0 bases from J, with 8 bases in between. There are 13 residues in the CDR3. As DNA, the CDR3 is TGTGCCAGCAGTCGCTCCAACCAAGAGACCCAGTACTTC. Translating it yields CASSRSNQETQYF.

In this sample, this clonotype turned up many times. The rearrangement uses TRBV20-1 and TRBJ2-6; D gene unclear. The germline gives CDR1 DFQATT, CDR2 SNEGSKA (reference sequence). The CDR3 is 16 amino acids. With 2 bases removed from V and 0 bases from J, the gap between germline ends came to 11 bases. This chain's CDR3 is CSARPIDGSGANVLTF. The DNA of the CDR3 is TGCAGTGCTAGACCGATCGACGGCTCTGGGGCCAACGTCCTGACTTTC.

This clonotype was seen only a few times. The CDR3 does not close with the conserved phenylalanine or tryptophan, likely indicating a read error. The chain combines TRBV5-4 with TRBJ2-7, with D perhaps given as TRBD1 or TRBD2 (5 bases each). CDR1 and CDR2 (germline): SGHNT, YYREEE (reference sequence). This CDR3 has 13 residues. Trimming stripped 4 bases from V and 2 bases from J, with 10 bases between. CDR3 protein: CASSPGRTYEQYS. The CDR3 DNA is TGTGCCAGCAGCCCGGGACGGACCTACGAGCAGTACTCC.

This chain links TRBV24-1 with TRBJ2-3; TRBD2 is a possible D gene (6 bases). This CDR3 comprises 16 residues. V was clipped by 6 bases and J by 5 bases, with 20 bases between them. Germline values: CDR1 KGHDR, CDR2 SFDVKD. CDR3 in DNA: TGTGCCACCAGTCGAGGCCCTGGGAGGAAAGAAGATACGCAGTATTTT. It specifies CATSRGPGRKEDTQYF.

V gene TRBV28 combines with J gene TRBJ2-6; TRBD1 aligns across 8 bases. The CDR3 is 16 residues long. V lost 3 bases to trimming and J lost 4 bases; unmatched junction nucleotides: 5. Germline CDR1 reads MDHEN; CDR2 reads SYDVKM. The CDR3 protein is CASSLQGAPGANVLTF. The CDR3 DNA reads TGTGCCAGCAGTTTGCAGGGGGCGCCCGGGGCCAACGTCCTGACTTTC.

About this clonotype itself: This could be a read error, since a much larger clone is one nucleotide away. The chain recombines TRBV5-6 with TRBJ2-1; maybe TRBD2 (5 bases). Trimming shortened V by 2 bases and J by 7 bases, and 16 bases separated the two germline ends. The CDR3 is made up of 15 amino acids. Germline loops: CDR1 SGHDT, CDR2 YYEEEE. CDR3 DNA sequence: TGTGCCAGCAGCTTCACGGACTGGCGATATAATGAGCAGTTCTTC. Its translation is CASSFTDWRYNEQFF.